This T cell receptor beta chain appears in the sequencing data of a study of patients and donors after allogeneic stem cell transplantation. Only a few counts were recorded for this clonotype. MiXCR, applied by TCRdb to the RT-PCR reads, yields one record per CDR3 protein. The sample includes roughly 960,000 distinct CDR3 sequences, roughly 18% of them seen just once. The V gene's germline CDR1 is MNHEY and CDR2 SMNVEV (reference sequence). This CDR3 is built from 17 residues. Trimming removed 5 bases from V and 0 bases from J; junction bases left unmatched: 12. Sequencing input: blood, either unsorted or a sorted T cell fraction (not recorded which). The receptor's source is a human donor who was either an allogeneic HSCT recipient or a stem cell or donor lymphocyte infusion donor (not recorded which). It is not recorded whose cells these are; they may come from a transplant donor. This chain uses TRBV27 with TRBJ1-1; TRBD1 matches 7 bases. The CDR3: CASSQEDAGTVNTEAFF. The CDR3 DNA is TGTGCCAGCAGTCAAGAAGACGCGGGGACAGTGAACACTGAAGCTTTCTTT.